Presented here are 20 T cell receptor beta chains from one specimen sequenced in a study of blood T cell repertoires in COVID-19. Assay used: immunoSEQ multiplex PCR; TCRdb lists only in-frame clones, some missing. Of about 200,000 clones in the sample, 70% to 90% were seen once. The material sequenced was peripheral blood. The source of these receptors is a man between 60 and 75 years old with active or convalescent COVID-19.

This chain uses TRBV19 with TRBJ1-5, with 9 bases that match TRBD1. The CDR3 runs 16 residues. The J segment lost 3 bases and the V segment lost 6 bases, leaving 9 bases of the junction unmatched. CDR1 LNHDA and CDR2 SQIVND come from the germline V gene (reference sequence). The CDR3 region is CASRDYGTGNNQPQHF. In nucleotides, the CDR3 is TGTGCCAGTAGAGATTACGGGACAGGGAACAATCAGCCCCAGCATTTT.

The chain employs TRBV7-9 and TRBJ1-2, with 7 nucleotides matching TRBD1. Germline V gene sequence: CDR1 SEHNR, CDR2 FQNEAQ (reference sequence). Trimming cost V 5 bases and J 5 bases; bases outside gene matches: 2. The CDR3 is 12 residues long. The CDR3, as DNA: TGTGCCAGCAGCCCGACAGGGTATGGCTACACCTTC. It codes for CASSPTGYGYTF.

The gene calls are TRBV19 and TRBJ2-7; 10 bases are shared with TRBD1. The V and J ends lost 6 bases and 0 bases, in that order; junction bases with no gene match: 5. From germline, CDR1 is LNHDA and CDR2 SQIVND (reference sequence). This CDR3 comprises 15 residues. For the CDR3, the DNA is TGTGCCAGTAGCGGGGGACAGGGGAGCTCCTACGAGCAGTACTTC. This codes for CASSGGQGSSYEQYF.

This clone appeared once. The gene calls are TRBV19 and TRBJ1-4; 10 bases fit TRBD1. Germline CDR1 and CDR2: LNHDA and SQIVND (reference sequence). V lost 8 bases and J lost 5; bases outside the gene matches: 2. The CDR3 totals 13 residues. CDR3 region: CASADRGNEKLFF. The CDR3 region has the DNA TGTGCCAGTGCGGACAGGGGGAATGAAAAACTGTTTTTT. The full variable domain, with the rest looked up from reference TRBV19 and TRBJ1-4, is DGGITQSPKYLFRKEGQNVTLSCEQNLNHDAMYWYRQDPGQGLRLIYYSQIVNDFQKGDIAEGYSVSREKKESFPLTVTSAQKNPTAFYLCASADRGNEKLFFGSGTQLSVL.

The V call is TRBV6-6, the J call TRBJ1-4; 9 nucleotides match TRBD1. Unmatched junction bases numbered 3, after V lost 2 bases and J lost 5 bases. The germline V gene has CDR1 MNHNY and CDR2 SVGAGI (reference sequence). The CDR3 covers 15 residues. CDR3 sequence reads: CASSYGTGRNEKLFF. The CDR3, as DNA: TGTGCCAGCAGTTACGGGACAGGGAGAAATGAAAAACTGTTTTTT.

The J gene is TRBJ1-2, the V gene TRBV6-1; TRBD1 aligns across 7 bases. The V gene's germline CDR1 is MNHNS and CDR2 SASEGT. The ends lost 2 bases at V and 5 bases at J; junction bases unmatched: 8. CDR3 size: 15 residues. CDR3: CASSEPLDRPYGYTF. The CDR3 nucleotides are TGTGCCAGCAGTGAACCCTTGGACAGGCCATATGGCTACACCTTC.

J is TRBJ2-7 and V is TRBV7-6, with D maybe TRBD2 (6 bases). The CDR3 runs 16 residues. V was clipped by 4 bases and J by 0 bases, with 16 bases between them. Per the germline V gene, CDR1 is SGHVS and CDR2 is FNYEAQ. CDR3 region: CASSSLPRGSSYEQYF. The CDR3 bases are TGTGCCAGCAGCTCGCTTCCGCGGGGCTCCTCCTACGAGCAGTACTTC.

The chain uses TRBV5-6 and TRBJ2-2, with 14 bases that match TRBD2. Trimming at V came to 4 bases and at J to 9 bases, leaving 8 bases not matched to a gene. In germline, CDR1 is SGHDT, CDR2 YYEEEE. The CDR3 is 16 amino acids. The CDR3, as DNA: TGTGCCAGCAGCGATGGACTAGCGGGGGGTTTGTGGGAGCTGTTTTTT. This codes for CASSDGLAGGLWELFF. The full variable domain, in which reference TRBV5-6 and TRBJ2-2 provide the parts outside the CDR3, is DAGVTQSPTHLIKTRGQQVTLRCSPKSGHDTVSWYQQALGQGPQFIFQYYEEEERQRGNFPDRFSGHQFPNYSSELNVNALLLGDSALYLCASSDGLAGGLWELFFGEGSRLTVL.

To note about this clone: The same CDR3 is also encoded by other DNA sequences in this sample. This sequence joins TRBV7-9 and TRBJ2-5; 7 bases line up with TRBD1. V gave up 2 bases and J gave up 5 bases; unmatched junction bases: 5. The length of the CDR3 is 14 residues. The germline V gene encodes CDR1 SEHNR and CDR2 FQNEAQ (reference sequence). The CDR3 sequence is CASSLRQQGETQYF. The CDR3 DNA sequence: TGTGCCAGCAGCTTAAGACAACAGGGGGAGACCCAGTACTTC.

V gene TRBV7-9 combines with J gene TRBJ2-1; D unclear. The CDR3 has 12 amino acids. Germline V CDR1 and CDR2: SEHNR, FQNEAQ (reference sequence). V lost 5 bases and J 8 bases, leaving 10 bases between the germline ends. CDR3 in amino acids: CASSARSDEQFF. The CDR3 nucleotides are TGTGCCAGCAGCGCGCGTTCCGATGAGCAGTTCTTC.

This clone appeared once. The chain joins TRBV6-5 to TRBJ1-1; D is ambiguous. Germline CDR1 is MNHEY and CDR2 is SVGAGI. Between the trimmed V and J ends, which lost 7 bases and 8 bases, there was a span of 17 bases. The CDR3 covers 13 residues. The CDR3 sequence is CASTGWQHIEAFF. The CDR3 bases are TGTGCCAGCACGGGATGGCAACATATCGAAGCTTTCTTT.

The chain combines TRBV4-1 with TRBJ2-1, with D possibly matching TRBD1 (5 bases). The CDR3 covers 17 residues. Trimming took 4 bases from V and 0 from J, leaving 16 bases between them. Germline CDR1 MGHRA, CDR2 YSYEKL. CDR3 region: CASSLIPQGISYNEQFF. As DNA, the CDR3 is TGCGCCAGCAGCCTGATACCCCAGGGAATCTCCTACAATGAGCAGTTCTTC.

CDR3 nucleotides: TGTGCCAGTAGTAGGATGGACAACCAAGAGACCCAGTACTTC. It encodes CASSRMDNQETQYF. The chain is built from TRBV19 and TRBJ2-5, with D perhaps TRBD1 (5 bases). Trimming removed 4 bases from V and 0 bases from J, with 9 bases in between. Germline V gives CDR1 LNHDA, CDR2 SQIVND (reference sequence). The CDR3 extends over 14 amino acids.

This sequence joins TRBV6-5 and TRBJ1-3, with D possibly matching TRBD1 (5 bases). The germline gives CDR1 MNHEY, CDR2 SVGAGI. The V end was cut by 4 bases, the J end by 0 bases, with 7 bases between. This CDR3 comprises 14 residues. The CDR3 DNA reads TGTGCCAGCAGTTTGGGGCCCTCTGGAAACACCATATATTTT. Residues: CASSLGPSGNTIYF.

The rearrangement links TRBV5-1 to TRBJ2-3, with a weak D call TRBD1 (6 bases). With 0 bases removed from V and 6 bases from J, the gap between germline ends came to 14 bases. This CDR3 region has 15 residues. Germline V lookup: CDR1 SGHRS, CDR2 YFSETQ. The CDR3 reads CASSLGGQGSDTQYF. CDR3 in DNA: TGCGCCAGCAGCTTGGGGGGCCAGGGGAGCGATACGCAGTATTTT.

The chain recombines TRBV6-5 with TRBJ2-7; 10 bases fit TRBD1. The CDR3 has 14 amino acids. Germline CDR1 is MNHEY and CDR2 is SVGAGI. The junction had 7 bases not matched to a gene; V was cut back by 6 bases and J by 5 bases. CDR3 nucleotide sequence: TGTGCCAGCAGGGCCGGGACAGGGGACCACGAGCAGTACTTC. This codes for CASRAGTGDHEQYF.

The chain carries TRBV5-6 and TRBJ1-2; 9 nucleotides agree with TRBD1. Trimming took 4 bases from V and 6 from J; bases not matched to a gene: 10. The CDR3 extends over 15 amino acids. Germline CDR1 and CDR2: SGHDT and YYEEEE. The CDR3 sequence is CASSPRDRETHGYTF. Written as DNA, the CDR3 is TGTGCCAGCAGCCCCCGGGACAGGGAGACTCATGGCTACACCTTC.

V usage is TRBV2 and J usage is TRBJ2-5, with 9 nucleotides matching TRBD2. V lost 6 bases to trimming and J lost 5 bases; unmatched junction nucleotides: 10. CDR3 length: 15 residues. Per germline, CDR1 SNHLY and CDR2 FYNNEI. The CDR3 loop is CASRLERGAGETQYF. The CDR3 region has the DNA TGTGCCAGCAGACTTGAGCGGGGGGCTGGGGAGACCCAGTACTTC.

V gene TRBV29-1 combines with J gene TRBJ1-1; D is unclear. Germline CDR1 is SQVTM and CDR2 is ANQGSEA. CDR3 length: 12 amino acids. The CDR3 nucleotides are TGCAGTACTAAGGGCACGGGAACTGAAGCTTTCTTT. It codes for CSTKGTGTEAFF.

The chain carries TRBV6-5 and TRBJ2-2, with D uncertain. CDR3 length equals 13 residues. Germline CDR1 MNHEY, CDR2 SVGAGI. Trimming pared 5 bases from V and 7 bases from J, leaving 11 bases between. CDR3 region: CASSKSYFGELFF. CDR3 coding DNA: TGTGCCAGCAGTAAATCTTATTTCGGGGAGCTGTTTTTT.